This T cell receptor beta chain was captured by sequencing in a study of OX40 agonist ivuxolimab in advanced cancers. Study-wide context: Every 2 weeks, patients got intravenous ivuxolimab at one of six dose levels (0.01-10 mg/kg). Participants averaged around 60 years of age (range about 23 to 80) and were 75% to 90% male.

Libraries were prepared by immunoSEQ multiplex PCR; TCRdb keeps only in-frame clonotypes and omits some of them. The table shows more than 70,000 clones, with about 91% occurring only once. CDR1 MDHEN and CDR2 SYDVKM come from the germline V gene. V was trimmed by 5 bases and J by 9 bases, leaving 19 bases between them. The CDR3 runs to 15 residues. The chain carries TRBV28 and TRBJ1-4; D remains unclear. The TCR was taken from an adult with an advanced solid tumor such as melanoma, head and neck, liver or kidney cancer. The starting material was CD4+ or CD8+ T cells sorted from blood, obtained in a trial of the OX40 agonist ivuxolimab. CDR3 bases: TGTGCCAGCAGTACCCACGGGGAGGCTATTCAAAAACTGTTTTTT. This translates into CASSTHGEAIQKLFF.